The 18 T cell receptor beta chains given below trace back to one sample, sequenced in a study of early T cells in non-severe SARS-CoV-2 infection (dated by TCRdb to the early 2020s). Library preparation used 5' RACE. Reads for this sample came from a NextSeq 500. TCRdb reworked the public reads: Q25 trimming with fastp, MiXCR clone assembly, productive beta chains retained. Entries are consolidated by CDR3 protein sequence, retaining the most common genes and DNA. In this sample the table shows over 15,000 distinct CDR3 sequences, approximately 5.4% of which occur a single time. Of the sample, over 5.5% falls within the top ten clones. Sample: whole blood. These receptors were obtained from an adult who was a healthcare worker with PCR-confirmed SARS-CoV-2 infection or an uninfected control (not recorded which).

This clonotype was seen repeatedly, ten times or more. The junction does not match germline at one end; this may be a read error. The V call is TRBV18, the J call TRBJ1-1, with D uncertain. The CDR3 is 15 residues long. From germline, CDR1 is KGHSH and CDR2 LQKENI. CDR3 amino acids: CASAPQEGRNTEAFF. CDR3 nucleotide sequence: TGTGCCAGCGCACCCCAAGAGGGCCGTAACACTGAAGCTTTCTTT. The full variable domain, completed using reference TRBV18 and TRBJ1-1, is NAGVMQNPRHLVRRRGQEARLRCSPMKGHSHVYWYRQLPEEGLKFMVYLQKENIIDESGMPKERFSAEFPKEGPSILRIQQVVRGDSAAYFCASAPQEGRNTEAFFGQGTRLTVV.

This clonotype was counted ten times or more. The V call is TRBV11-2, the J call TRBJ1-3; D possibly corresponds to TRBD1 (6 bases). The V end was cut by 3 bases, the J end by 2 bases, with 14 bases between. The CDR3 has 16 amino acids. CDR1 SGHAT and CDR2 FQNNGV come from the germline V gene. This CDR3 is CASSFATGTAGNTIYF. DNA of the CDR3: TGTGCCAGCAGCTTCGCTACAGGGACGGCTGGAAACACCATATATTTT.

The table lists this clonotype with many counts. The chain employs TRBV6-5 and TRBJ2-1; 8 bases are shared with TRBD1. J was trimmed by 3 bases and V by 0 bases; bases with no gene match: 7. This CDR3 is built from 17 residues. Germline assignment: CDR1 MNHEY and CDR2 SVGAGI. The CDR3 region is CASSYSPGRGLYNEQFF. The CDR3 DNA reads TGTGCCAGCAGTTACTCTCCGGGCAGGGGGCTCTACAATGAGCAGTTCTTC.

This clonotype has just a few counts. The V gene is TRBV7-9, the J gene TRBJ2-3; 10 nucleotides align to TRBD1. The germline V gene has CDR1 SEHNR and CDR2 FQNEAQ (reference sequence). The CDR3 runs to 16 residues. J lost 5 bases, V lost 0 bases, and 5 bases had no gene match. This chain's CDR3 is CASSLAVRTGGDTQYF. The CDR3 nucleotides are TGTGCCAGCAGCTTAGCCGTCCGGACAGGGGGAGATACGCAGTATTTT.

This clonotype was recorded many times. The CDR3 coding sequence is TGTGCCAGCAGCAGGACTAGCGGAGCCAGCTCTGGGGCCAACGTCCTGACTTTC. Translating it yields CASSRTSGASSGANVLTF. The chain links TRBV7-2 to TRBJ2-6; TRBD2 matches 10 bases. The germline V gene has CDR1 SGHTA and CDR2 FQGNSA. The CDR3 loop spans 18 amino acids. V shed 5 bases and J 0 bases; nucleotides not matched to a gene: 7. Supplemented by reference TRBV7-2 and TRBJ2-6, the full variable domain reads GAGVSQSPSNKVTEKGKDVELRCDPISGHTALYWYRQSLGQGLEFLIYFQGNSAPDKSGLPSDRFSAERTGGSVSTLTIQRTQQEDSAVYLCASSRTSGASSGANVLTFGAGSRLTVL.

This clonotype occurred many times. The V call is TRBV3-2, the J call TRBJ2-4; the tabulated D call, TRBD1, remains unverified against the DNA. TRBV3-2 is assigned pseudogene status. The CDR3 covers 16 residues. This CDR3 is CASSQQGAKAKNIQYF. Written as DNA, the CDR3 is TGTGCCAGCAGCCAACAGGGGGCTAAAGCCAAAAACATTCAGTACTTC.

This clonotype was observed many times. The chain links TRBV7-2 to TRBJ2-5; the match to TRBD2 covers 7 bases. The CDR3 is 15 amino acids. Germline CDR1 is SGHTA and CDR2 is FQGNSA. Germline trimming cut 3 bases from V and 2 bases from J; bases unmatched to any gene: 6. Here the CDR3 reads CASSLRGGVQETQYF. CDR3 DNA: TGTGCCAGCAGCTTGCGCGGGGGAGTACAAGAGACCCAGTACTTC.

This clonotype has only a few counts. The rearrangement joins TRBV6-1 to TRBJ2-3, with 8 positions matching TRBD1. Germline trimming cut 2 bases from V and 1 base from J; bases unmatched to any gene: 5. The CDR3 has 16 amino acids. Germline V gene lookup returns CDR1 MNHNS and CDR2 SASEGT. The CDR3 is CASSENAGQGTDTQYF. DNA for the CDR3: TGTGCCAGCAGTGAAAATGCGGGACAGGGCACAGATACGCAGTATTTT.

This clonotype is medium-sized by share. V usage is TRBV6-5 and J usage is TRBJ1-6, with TRBD1 matching 8 bases. Germline V gene sequence: CDR1 MNHEY, CDR2 SVGAGI. The CDR3 has 13 amino acids. V was clipped by 10 bases and J by 7 bases; unmatched bases: 6. CDR3 coding DNA: TGTGCCATCGGCCGGGACAGGAATTCACCCCTCCACTTT. It yields the protein CAIGRDRNSPLHF.

This clonotype was seen at least ten times. The chain employs TRBV18 and TRBJ2-7; 8 bases align to TRBD1. Germline CDR1 and CDR2: KGHSH and LQKENI. The CDR3 spans 15 residues. Unmatched junction bases numbered 10, after V lost 6 bases and J lost 3 bases. CDR3: CASSPRTGSFYEQYF. For the CDR3, the DNA is TGTGCCAGCTCTCCCCGGACAGGGTCGTTCTACGAGCAGTACTTC. The full variable domain, its missing parts supplied by reference TRBV18 and TRBJ2-7, is NAGVMQNPRHLVRRRGQEARLRCSPMKGHSHVYWYRQLPEEGLKFMVYLQKENIIDESGMPKERFSAEFPKEGPSILRIQQVVRGDSAAYFCASSPRTGSFYEQYFGPGTRLTVT.

This clonotype has ten or more counts. V is TRBV7-2 and J is TRBJ1-5; D ambiguous. Trimming cost V 1 base and J 7 bases, with 8 bases left between them. The CDR3 is 13 amino acids. CDR1 is SGHTA and CDR2 is FQGNSA in the germline V gene. In nucleotides, the CDR3 is TGTGCCAGCAGCTTAGAGGGATTCCAGCCCCAGCATTTT. Amino acids: CASSLEGFQPQHF.

This chain links TRBV19 with TRBJ2-2; D call uncertain. The CDR3 extends over 14 amino acids. Germline CDR1 reads LNHDA; CDR2 reads SQIVND (reference sequence). V was clipped by 9 bases and J by 7 bases, with 18 bases between them. The CDR3 DNA is TGTGCCAGCTCCCCCGCCACGCAGCGCGGGGAGCTGTTTTTT. This encodes CASSPATQRGELFF. Using reference TRBV19 and TRBJ2-2 for the parts outside the CDR3, the full variable domain is DGGITQSPKYLFRKEGQNVTLSCEQNLNHDAMYWYRQDPGQGLRLIYYSQIVNDFQKGDIAEGYSVSREKKESFPLTVTSAQKNPTAFYLCASSPATQRGELFFGEGSRLTVL.

This clonotype is medium-sized in the sample. V and J are TRBV9 and TRBJ2-1, with TRBD2 matching 7 bases. Germline V CDR1 and CDR2: SGDLS, YYNGEE. The CDR3 loop spans 15 amino acids. V gave up 4 bases and J gave up 4 bases; unmatched junction bases: 8. The CDR3 protein is CASSRIAGKYNEQFF. The CDR3 coding sequence is TGTGCCAGCAGCCGTATAGCGGGCAAATACAATGAGCAGTTCTTC.

This clonotype has more than one count but fewer than ten. This rearrangement joins TRBV28 to TRBJ2-4; D is unresolved. V dropped 6 bases and J dropped 0 bases, with 9 bases sitting between them. The germline V gene encodes CDR1 MDHEN and CDR2 SYDVKM. The CDR3 runs to 14 residues. CDR3 protein: CASSPYGAKNIQYF. The CDR3 nucleotides are TGTGCCAGCAGCCCCTACGGAGCCAAAAACATTCAGTACTTC.

This clonotype was detected only a few times. The genes are TRBV25-1 and TRBJ1-5; 8 bases align to TRBD1. The CDR3 extends over 12 amino acids. The J segment lost 9 bases and the V segment lost 4 bases, leaving 2 bases of the junction unmatched. CDR1 is MGHDK and CDR2 is SYGVNS in the germline V gene. CDR3 protein: CASSVDRGPQHF. As DNA, the CDR3 is TGTGCCAGCAGTGTTGACAGGGGGCCCCAGCATTTT.

CDR3 sequence reads: CASSAPTGSNQPQHF. In DNA form, the CDR3 reads TGTGCCAGCAGCGCGCCGACAGGGAGTAATCAGCCCCAGCATTTT. V gene TRBV9 combines with J gene TRBJ1-5; 7 nucleotides agree with TRBD1. The ends lost 3 bases at V and 4 bases at J; junction bases unmatched: 7. CDR3 length: 15 amino acids. The germline gives CDR1 SGDLS, CDR2 YYNGEE. Using reference TRBV9 and TRBJ1-5 for the parts outside the CDR3, the full variable domain is DSGVTQTPKHLITATGQRVTLRCSPRSGDLSVYWYQQSLDQGLQFLIQYYNGEERAKGNILERFSAQQFPDLHSELNLSSLELGDSALYFCASSAPTGSNQPQHFGDGTRLSIL.

This clonotype occurred a few times. The J gene is TRBJ1-2, the V gene TRBV2, with D possibly being TRBD1 (5 bases). The CDR3 sequence is 16 residues long. Trimming left V 6 bases short and J 2 bases short, with 19 bases between. Germline CDR1 reads SNHLY; CDR2 reads FYNNEI. In nucleotides, the CDR3 is TGTGCCAGCAGCTCCGGGGCCGTATCTTCAAACTATGGCTACACCTTC. It translates to CASSSGAVSSNYGYTF.

This clonotype has a count of ten or more. The chain is built from TRBV29-1 and TRBJ2-1; the match to TRBD2 covers 7 bases. The CDR3 sequence is 16 residues long. CDR1 is SQVTM and CDR2 is ANQGSEA in the germline V gene. Trimming took 2 bases from V and 7 from J; bases not matched to a gene: 14. CDR3 sequence reads: CSVEPGLDGGGNEQFF. For the CDR3, the DNA is TGCAGCGTTGAACCCGGACTAGACGGCGGCGGGAATGAGCAGTTCTTC.